The 28 T cell receptor beta chains given below trace back to one sample, sequenced in a study of blood T cell repertoires in COVID-19. Method: immunoSEQ multiplex PCR; TCRdb's copy keeps in-frame clones and lacks some. The repertoire holds 150,000 to 200,000 clones, with roughly 76% as singletons. The specimen sequenced was peripheral blood. The receptors originated from a woman of 80 years or more with COVID-19, enrolled during active disease.

V usage is TRBV6-1 and J usage is TRBJ2-1; 7 positions agree with TRBD2. The CDR3 extends over 16 amino acids. Trimming cost V 0 bases and J 3 bases; bases outside gene matches: 5. Germline CDR1 and CDR2: MNHNS and SASEGT. The DNA of the CDR3 is TGTGCCAGCAGTGAAGCCGGGGCGGGGGTCTACAATGAGCAGTTCTTC. Its translation: CASSEAGAGVYNEQFF.

The rearrangement joins TRBV15 to TRBJ2-2; 13 bases line up with TRBD2. The CDR3 contains 18 residues. Germline CDR1 and CDR2: LNHNV and YYDKDF (reference sequence). The V segment lost 4 bases and the J segment 4 bases; nucleotides outside the gene matches: 9. The CDR3 spells CATSTSTGLAGITGELFF. The CDR3 nucleotides are TGTGCCACCAGCACCTCTACGGGACTAGCGGGAATCACCGGGGAGCTGTTTTTT.

The V gene is TRBV7-3, the J gene TRBJ1-2; 7 bases line up with TRBD1. Germline CDR1 is SGHTA and CDR2 is FQGTGA. CDR3 length: 13 amino acids. Unmatched junction bases numbered 8, after V lost 3 bases and J lost 10 bases. The CDR3 coding sequence is TGTGCCAGCAGCTTGACAGGGAGCTCTGTCTACACCTTC. It is translated as CASSLTGSSVYTF.

The V call is TRBV27, the J call TRBJ1-6; 8 bases align to TRBD1. Germline V gene data show CDR1 as MNHEY and CDR2 as SMNVEV (reference sequence). The CDR3 is 14 residues long. The junction had 5 bases not matched to a gene; V was cut back by 3 bases and J by 10 bases. The CDR3, as DNA: TGTGCCAGCAGTTTGTCAGGGGGCATCTCACCCCTCCACTTT. This codes for CASSLSGGISPLHF.

V and J are TRBV21-1 and TRBJ1-1; TRBD1, the D gene given by the table, was not confirmed from the DNA. TRBV21-1 constitutes a pseudogene. The CDR3 covers 13 residues. The CDR3 sequence is CARTAHMNTEAFF. The CDR3, as DNA: TGTGCCAGGACAGCCCACATGAACACTGAAGCTTTCTTT.

The chain uses TRBV28 and TRBJ1-1; D is ambiguous. V was pared by 10 bases and J by 0 bases, with 6 bases between. The CDR3 extends over 11 amino acids. Germline V gives CDR1 MDHEN, CDR2 SYDVKM. CDR3 in amino acids: CATVMNTEAFF. In DNA form, the CDR3 reads TGTGCCACAGTGATGAACACTGAAGCTTTCTTT.

The chain recombines TRBV2 with TRBJ2-2; 10 positions agree with TRBD2. The V gene's germline CDR1 is SNHLY and CDR2 FYNNEI. Trimming at V came to 6 bases and at J to 6 bases, leaving 7 bases not matched to a gene. The CDR3 extends over 15 amino acids. The CDR3 loop reads CASRAGTSDAGELFF. The CDR3 DNA reads as TGTGCCAGCAGGGCCGGGACTAGCGATGCCGGGGAGCTGTTTTTT.

This clone has only a few counts. J is TRBJ2-3 and V is TRBV20-1; perhaps TRBD2 as D (5 bases). CDR3 length: 10 amino acids. Trimming left V 6 bases short and J 9 bases short, with 10 bases between. Germline CDR1 DFQATT, CDR2 SNEGSKA (reference sequence). In DNA form, the CDR3 reads TGCAGTGCGGCGGGTAGAACGCAGTATTTT. Residues: CSAAGRTQYF.

This clone occurred a few times. V usage is TRBV4-1 and J usage is TRBJ1-2; the D is unclear. V was pared by 0 bases and J by 5 bases, with 7 bases between. This CDR3 has 13 residues. Germline V gene sequence: CDR1 MGHRA, CDR2 YSYEKL. For the CDR3, the DNA is TGCGCCAGCAGCCAAGACGGTCTATATGGCTACACCTTC. It encodes CASSQDGLYGYTF.

This clone came up a few times. The chain links TRBV12-3 or TRBV12-4 to TRBJ2-5, with D possibly being TRBD1 (6 bases). There are 13 residues in the CDR3. The V gene lost 6 bases and the J gene lost 0 bases, with 8 bases spanning the gap. As DNA, the CDR3 is TGTGCCAGCAGCCGGGACAACCAAGAGACCCAGTACTTC. Its protein product is CASSRDNQETQYF.

V usage is TRBV28 and J usage is TRBJ1-1, with TRBD1 as a possible D gene (6 bases). V was clipped by 5 bases and J by 2 bases, with 9 bases between them. There are 13 residues in the CDR3. Germline V gives CDR1 MDHEN, CDR2 SYDVKM. CDR3 in DNA: TGTGCCAGCAGTGGGACACCCAACACTGAAGCTTTCTTT. Translated, it gives CASSGTPNTEAFF.

This chain connects TRBV5-4 to TRBJ1-2; 10 nucleotides match TRBD1. CDR1 and CDR2 from the germline V gene are SGHNT and YYREEE (reference sequence). This CDR3 is 15 amino acids long. The J segment lost 8 bases and the V segment lost 0 bases, leaving 7 bases of the junction unmatched. Here the CDR3 reads CASSLGDRGISGYTF. The CDR3 bases are TGTGCCAGCAGCTTGGGGGACAGGGGCATTAGCGGCTACACCTTC.

The CDR3 is CASSPHLTGKSSYEQYF. In DNA form, the CDR3 reads TGTGCCAGCAGCCCTCATCTGACAGGGAAATCCTCCTACGAGCAGTACTTC. The chain combines TRBV7-2 with TRBJ2-7; 7 positions agree with TRBD1. Trimming at V came to 5 bases and at J to 0 bases, leaving 13 bases not matched to a gene. From germline, CDR1 is SGHTA and CDR2 FQGNSA. This CDR3 has 17 residues.

This clone has a handful of counts. The J gene is TRBJ1-1, the V gene TRBV18; 7 nucleotides match TRBD1. Germline assignment: CDR1 KGHSH and CDR2 LQKENI. CDR3 length: 14 amino acids. V gave up 4 bases and J gave up 3 bases; unmatched junction bases: 5. CDR3 loop: CASSRQGEDTEAFF. In nucleotides, the CDR3 is TGTGCCAGCTCACGGCAGGGGGAGGACACTGAAGCTTTCTTT. Variable domain in full (rest from reference TRBV18 and TRBJ1-1): NAGVMQNPRHLVRRRGQEARLRCSPMKGHSHVYWYRQLPEEGLKFMVYLQKENIIDESGMPKERFSAEFPKEGPSILRIQQVVRGDSAAYFCASSRQGEDTEAFFGQGTRLTVV.

In its sample, this clone was seen a few times. V is TRBV4-3 and J is TRBJ2-2; D is perhaps TRBD2 (5 bases). V was pared by 4 bases and J by 3 bases, with 12 bases between. Germline lookup yields CDR1 LGHNA and CDR2 YSLEER. There are 15 residues in the CDR3. The CDR3 DNA reads TGCGCCAGCAGCCCTACGCGGGCCCACACCGGGGAGCTGTTTTTT. Its protein is CASSPTRAHTGELFF.

Only a few counts were recorded for this clone. The V gene is TRBV6-5, the J gene TRBJ2-1; D is perhaps TRBD1 (7 bases). CDR3 length: 14 residues. Per the germline V gene, CDR1 is MNHEY and CDR2 is SVGAGI. Trimming removed 2 bases at V and 10 bases at J, with 15 bases between. CDR3 protein: CASSYGRGTPEQFF. The CDR3 DNA reads TGTGCCAGCAGTTACGGCAGGGGGACTCCGGAGCAGTTCTTC.

Turning to this clone: The junction departs from the called germline gene at one end, perhaps through a read error. V usage is TRBV3-1 (or the pseudogene TRBV3-2) and J usage is TRBJ2-7, with D perhaps TRBD2 (5 bases). CDR1 and CDR2 from the germline V gene are LGHDT and YNNKEL (reference sequence). CDR3 length: 12 residues. The CDR3 DNA follows: TGTGCCAGCAGCCAAGGAAAACTAGATAAGGTCTTC. Protein: CASSQGKLDKVF.

The chain recombines TRBV19 with TRBJ1-4, with D possibly matching TRBD1 (5 bases). The CDR3 length is 15 residues. V shed 7 bases and J shed 7 bases, with 19 bases lying between them. CDR1 is LNHDA, CDR2 SQIVND, per germline (reference sequence). CDR3 nucleotide sequence: TGTGCCAGTATCCCCCGCGGGGGAGGTGGTGAAAAACTGTTTTTT. Its protein product is CASIPRGGGGEKLFF.

V gene TRBV2 combines with J gene TRBJ2-2; maybe TRBD2 (5 bases). This CDR3 has 13 residues. The germline gives CDR1 SNHLY, CDR2 FYNNEI. With 4 bases removed from V and 5 bases from J, the gap between germline ends came to 8 bases. CDR3 nucleotides: TGTGCCAGCAGTGCCTCGGGAACCGGGGAGCTGTTTTTT. Its protein product is CASSASGTGELFF.

V gene TRBV6-6 combines with J gene TRBJ2-7, with a weak D call TRBD1 (5 bases). CDR1 and CDR2 (germline): MNHNY, SVGAGI (reference sequence). V gave up 0 bases and J gave up 5 bases, with 11 bases separating them. CDR3 size: 14 residues. CDR3 sequence (DNA): TGTGCCAGCAGTTACTCGGCAGGGCTACACGAGCAGTACTTC. Translated: CASSYSAGLHEQYF.

The rearrangement uses TRBV6-5 and TRBJ1-4, with D possibly being TRBD1 (6 bases). The CDR3 consists of 13 residues. V lost 7 bases and J lost 8, with 14 bases in between. Germline CDR1 reads MNHEY; CDR2 reads SVGAGI. CDR3 nucleotide sequence: TGTGCCAGCAAAAACAGGGTGGGCGAAAAACTGTTTTTT. Amino acid sequence: CASKNRVGEKLFF.

This chain links TRBV2 with TRBJ2-5, with D tentatively TRBD2 (5 bases). Germline assignment: CDR1 SNHLY and CDR2 FYNNEI. This CDR3 region has 12 residues. Trimming took off 6 bases at V and 10 bases at J, with 15 bases between the two ends. CDR3: CASRQEPGYQYF. As DNA, the CDR3 is TGTGCCAGCAGACAAGAACCGGGATACCAGTACTTC.

The table lists this clone with many counts. The CDR3 loop reads CASSRGGGELFF. The CDR3 nucleotides are TGTGCCAGCAGTCGGGGTGGCGGGGAGCTGTTTTTT. V is TRBV28 and J is TRBJ2-2; maybe TRBD2 (5 bases). The V and J ends lost 5 bases and 7 bases respectively, with 8 bases between them. The CDR3 extends over 12 amino acids. Germline lookup yields CDR1 MDHEN and CDR2 SYDVKM.

The V and J genes are TRBV5-1 and TRBJ2-7; 10 bases align to TRBD1. The CDR3 extends over 13 amino acids. Germline lookup yields CDR1 SGHRS and CDR2 YFSETQ. V shed 4 bases and J 6 bases; nucleotides not matched to a gene: 4. The DNA of the CDR3 is TGCGCCAGCAGCGTGGGGGACAGGGGCGAGCAGTACTTC. It is translated as CASSVGDRGEQYF.

The chain is built from TRBV27 and TRBJ2-7; 8 positions agree with TRBD2. V shed 5 bases, J shed 2 bases, and the junction held 5 bases outside the gene matches. CDR3 length: 14 amino acids. Germline V gene data show CDR1 as MNHEY and CDR2 as SMNVEV (reference sequence). The CDR3 reads CASSPGTRTYEQYF. For the CDR3, the DNA is TGTGCCAGCAGTCCTGGGACTAGAACCTACGAGCAGTACTTC.

The CDR3 DNA sequence: TGCGCCAGCAGCTTGGCCGGGACAGGGGAGGTCTGGTTCTTC. The encoded protein is CASSLAGTGEVWFF. This chain connects TRBV5-1 to TRBJ2-1; 10 bases line up with TRBD1. From germline, CDR1 is SGHRS and CDR2 YFSETQ. This CDR3 contains 14 residues. V dropped 0 bases and J dropped 15; count of bases not matched to a gene: 9.

The rearrangement uses TRBV7-2 and TRBJ1-1; D ambiguous. CDR3 length: 14 amino acids. The V gene lost 4 bases and the J gene lost 6 bases, with 15 bases spanning the gap. CDR1 SGHTA and CDR2 FQGNSA come from the germline V gene. Written as DNA, the CDR3 is TGTGCCAGCAGCTCCCCAGACACACGATCTGAAGCTTTCTTT. It codes for CASSSPDTRSEAFF.

The table lists this clone with many counts. The chain is built from TRBV10-3 and TRBJ2-1; 8 bases fit TRBD2. V shed 3 bases and J 8 bases; nucleotides not matched to a gene: 9. CDR1 and CDR2 (germline): ENHRY, SYGVKD. The CDR3 is 15 amino acids. The CDR3, as DNA: TGTGCCATCAGTGACGGAGCGGGAGAGGGGCATGAGCAGTTCTTC. Translation gives CAISDGAGEGHEQFF.